The 17 T cell receptor beta chains below all came from one sample that was sequenced in a study of PD-1 blockade in classical Hodgkin lymphoma (TCRdb year 2020). Library preparation was by the immunoSEQ multiplex PCR assay. The table comes from immuneACCESS by way of TCRdb, which keeps in-frame sequences with V and J called. Part of the clones is missing from these tables; in studies checked, under half for an unresolved V gene and the rest for unknown reasons. This sample comprises tens of thousands of clones, over 75% of them detected only once. The ten largest clones represent 2.5% to 3.5% of the sample. What the time point label conveys for this sample: cycle 4 day 1 (C4D1), after six to seven weeks of nivolumab. Every trial patient had relapsed following autologous stem cell transplantation, and prior brentuximab vedotin exposure was what differed among cohorts A, B and C. The sequences come from peripheral blood mononuclear cells (PBMCs), collected before the fourth cycle of nivolumab. The origin of the receptors is a human donor with classical Hodgkin lymphoma.

CDR3 in DNA: TGTGCCAGCAGCACGGCCGCGGGGTCCTACAATGAGCAGTTCTTC. Translating it yields CASSTAAGSYNEQFF. This rearrangement joins TRBV7-9 to TRBJ2-1, with a weak D call TRBD2 (6 bases). Germline V gene data show CDR1 as SEHNR and CDR2 as FQNEAQ (reference sequence). Trimming removed 5 bases at V and 1 base at J, with 12 bases between. The CDR3 sequence is 15 residues long. The full variable domain, completed using reference TRBV7-9 and TRBJ2-1, is DTGVSQNPRHKITKRGQNVTFRCDPISEHNRLYWYRQTLGQGPEFLTYFQNEAQLEKSRLLSDRFSAERPKGSFSTLEIQRTEQGDSAMYLCASSTAAGSYNEQFFGPGTRLTVL.

The V call is TRBV19, the J call TRBJ1-6, with D possibly TRBD1 on 5 matching bases. CDR1 is LNHDA, CDR2 SQIVND, per germline (reference sequence). This CDR3 has 14 residues. With 5 bases removed from V and 6 bases from J, the gap between germline ends came to 11 bases. CDR3: CASSGGVGNSPLHF. For the CDR3, the DNA is TGTGCCAGTAGTGGGGGGGTTGGTAATTCACCCCTCCACTTT.

The V call is TRBV15, the J call TRBJ2-4; TRBD1 matches at 8 bases. The CDR3 contains 17 residues. V lost 3 bases and J lost 0; bases outside the gene matches: 7. Germline V CDR1 and CDR2: LNHNV, YYDKDF (reference sequence). Here the CDR3 DNA reads TGTGCCACCAGCAGTTGGACAGGGCGCGGAGCCAAAAACATTCAGTACTTC. It is translated as CATSSWTGRGAKNIQYF.

The rearrangement links TRBV4-3 to TRBJ1-5; D might be TRBD1 (6 bases). The germline CDR1 and CDR2 sequences are LGHNA and YSLEER. This CDR3 is built from 15 residues. Between the trimmed V and J ends, which lost 11 bases and 3 bases, there was a span of 20 bases. DNA for the CDR3: TGCGCCGGCTTTGGAGGACAGCCTTTCAATCAGCCCCAGCATTTT. This encodes CAGFGGQPFNQPQHF.

V gene TRBV6-5 combines with J gene TRBJ1-2; D gene ambiguous. The CDR3 loop spans 16 amino acids. V was pared by 2 bases and J by 3 bases, with 16 bases between. Germline V CDR1 and CDR2: MNHEY, SVGAGI. The CDR3 loop reads CASSYESLAGYYGYTF. In DNA form, the CDR3 reads TGTGCCAGCAGTTACGAAAGTCTAGCGGGATACTATGGCTACACCTTC.

V is TRBV7-2 and J is TRBJ2-7; TRBD1 agrees at 8 bases. This CDR3 has 15 amino acids. Germline CDR1 is SGHTA and CDR2 is FQGNSA. V was pared by 1 base and J by 3 bases, with 5 bases of the junction left unmatched. The CDR3 loop is CASSLGTGLSYEQYF. The CDR3 nucleotides read TGTGCCAGCAGCTTAGGGACAGGGCTAAGCTACGAGCAGTACTTC.

This chain joins TRBV5-6 and TRBJ1-2; D uncertain. Germline V gives CDR1 SGHDT, CDR2 YYEEEE. V lost 0 bases and J lost 0, with 12 bases in between. This CDR3 has 16 residues. CDR3: CASSLVFRPTNYGYTF. Written as DNA, the CDR3 is TGTGCCAGCAGCTTGGTCTTCCGGCCCACTAACTATGGCTACACCTTC. The full variable domain, rest sourced from reference TRBV5-6 and TRBJ1-2, is DAGVTQSPTHLIKTRGQQVTLRCSPKSGHDTVSWYQQALGQGPQFIFQYYEEEERQRGNFPDRFSGHQFPNYSSELNVNALLLGDSALYLCASSLVFRPTNYGYTFGSGTRLTVV.

V gene TRBV5-1 combines with J gene TRBJ1-1; perhaps TRBD1 as D (6 bases). The V gene's germline CDR1 is SGHRS and CDR2 YFSETQ. The length of the CDR3 is 16 residues. V lost 4 bases and J lost 2, with 18 bases in between. CDR3 amino acids: CASSLGHRDKNTEAFF. The CDR3 DNA is TGCGCCAGCAGCCTGGGACACCGGGACAAAAACACTGAAGCTTTCTTT.

For the CDR3, the DNA is TGTGCCACCAGCAGAGATGTGAGAGAGAATCAGCCCCAGCATTTT. This translates into CATSRDVRENQPQHF. The V and J genes are TRBV15 and TRBJ1-5; no firm D call. The germline V gene encodes CDR1 LNHNV and CDR2 YYDKDF (reference sequence). Deletions cut 0 bases from V and 4 bases from J, with 10 bases between. CDR3 length equals 15 residues.

The genes are TRBV15 and TRBJ1-1; 9 bases line up with TRBD1. Germline CDR1 reads LNHNV; CDR2 reads YYDKDF (reference sequence). The J segment lost 2 bases and the V segment lost 5 bases, leaving 3 bases of the junction unmatched. This CDR3 has 14 amino acids. CDR3 protein: CATSPGQGNTEAFF. In nucleotides, the CDR3 is TGTGCCACCAGCCCGGGACAGGGAAACACTGAAGCTTTCTTT.

The V and J genes are TRBV28 and TRBJ2-1, with D unresolved. The CDR3 length is 14 residues. The ends were cut back, 10 bases at V and 0 bases at J, with 13 bases in the middle. The germline V gene has CDR1 MDHEN and CDR2 SYDVKM. The CDR3 DNA is TGTGCCATCTCGGGCGGCAGCTCCTACAATGAGCAGTTCTTC. Its protein is CAISGGSSYNEQFF.

The chain carries TRBV7-6 and TRBJ1-2, with 7 bases identical to TRBD1. The germline V gene encodes CDR1 SGHVS and CDR2 FNYEAQ. V lost 5 bases, J lost 3 bases, and 9 bases stayed unmatched. The CDR3 is 15 residues long. CDR3 amino acids: CASSPTQGLYYGYTF. The DNA of the CDR3 is TGTGCCAGCAGCCCGACACAGGGGCTCTACTATGGCTACACCTTC.

This clone appeared a few times. This sequence joins TRBV28 and TRBJ2-2; a weak D match, TRBD1 (6 bases). The CDR3 extends over 14 amino acids. CDR1 is MDHEN, CDR2 SYDVKM, per germline. V dropped 8 bases and J dropped 3 bases, with 13 bases sitting between them. The CDR3 region has the DNA TGTGCCAGCGGGAAGGGGGATCACACCGGGGAGCTGTTTTTT. It is translated as CASGKGDHTGELFF.

This chain uses TRBV27 with TRBJ2-3; D perhaps matches TRBD2 (6 bases). The germline V gene encodes CDR1 MNHEY and CDR2 SMNVEV (reference sequence). Trimming pared 10 bases from V and 2 bases from J, leaving 16 bases between. CDR3 length equals 14 residues. The CDR3, as DNA: TGTGCCACAAGGGACGGAGGGAACACAGATACGCAGTATTTT. It translates to CATRDGGNTDTQYF.

This chain connects TRBV19 to TRBJ2-6; a possible D gene is TRBD1 (5 bases). The CDR3 extends over 19 amino acids. Germline V gene data show CDR1 as LNHDA and CDR2 as SQIVND (reference sequence). The germline V and J ends were trimmed by 5 bases and 1 base, with 21 bases remaining between them. The CDR3 region is CASSPTTAVGSSGANVLTF. The DNA for the CDR3 is TGTGCCAGTAGTCCAACGACAGCAGTCGGTTCGTCTGGGGCCAACGTCCTGACTTTC.

This sequence joins TRBV5-1 and TRBJ1-5; D might be TRBD1 (5 bases). Germline V CDR1 and CDR2: SGHRS, YFSETQ. The V gene lost 0 bases and the J gene lost 2 bases, with 9 bases spanning the gap. The CDR3 extends over 15 amino acids. CDR3 DNA: TGCGCCAGCAGCTTGGCGGGACTGGGCAATCAGCCCCAGCATTTT. As protein: CASSLAGLGNQPQHF.

The chain combines TRBV9 with TRBJ2-5; 8 bases align to TRBD1. The trim removed 3 bases at V and 5 bases at J, leaving 6 bases unmatched. The CDR3 extends over 14 amino acids. Germline V gene sequence: CDR1 SGDLS, CDR2 YYNGEE. The CDR3 is CASSADRAPETQYF. The CDR3, as DNA: TGTGCCAGCAGCGCGGACAGGGCCCCGGAGACCCAGTACTTC.